This entry lists 28 T cell receptor beta chains sequenced from one sample in a study of CXCR3-negative and CXCR3-positive naive CD8 T cells. Via 5' RACE with UMI labels, TRB cDNA libraries were prepared. TCRdb re-called the 5' RACE reads; one entry per CDR3 protein, DNA not given. Recorded for this sample: 45,000 to 65,000 distinct CDR3 sequences. The sequenced sample was naive CXCR3- CD8+ T cells from blood. As to subset: CD45RO-CCR7+CD27+CD95- naive CD8+ T cells lacking CXCR3 (TNR3-). The source is a human donor in good health. Some clones in this sample may be carry-over from other donors' samples.

This CDR3 is CASSPGTSGISYEQYF. The chain links TRBV5-1 to TRBJ2-7; TCRdb names TRBD2, which stays unverified in the absence of DNA. The CDR3 consists of 16 residues. Germline V gives CDR1 SGHRS, CDR2 YFSETQ. The variable domain in full, completed from reference TRBV5-1 and TRBJ2-7, reads KAGVTQTPRYLIKTRGQQVTLSCSPISGHRSVSWYQQTPGQGLQFLFEYFSETQRNKGNFPGRFSGRQFSNSRSEMNVSTLELGDSALYLCASSPGTSGISYEQYFGPGTRLTVT.

The genes are TRBV29-1 and TRBJ2-7; the TRBD1 assignment by TCRdb is unverifiable without DNA. Germline V gene sequence: CDR1 SQVTM, CDR2 ANQGSEA. This CDR3 has 14 residues. CDR3 loop: CSVDGTGDPYEQYF.

The rearrangement links TRBV13 to TRBJ2-1; the TRBD1 assignment by TCRdb is unverifiable without DNA. This CDR3 comprises 15 residues. The germline V gene encodes CDR1 PRHDT and CDR2 FYEKMQ (reference sequence). The CDR3 is CASSVRQRNYNEQFF.

This chain links TRBV5-4 with TRBJ1-1; TCRdb's assignment of TRBD1 cannot be checked, as there is no DNA. The CDR3 consists of 15 residues. Germline-derived CDR1 and CDR2 are SGHNT and YYREEE (reference sequence). The CDR3: CASSLSPMGDTEAFF.

The CDR3 here is CASSFLSGGYNEQFF. J is TRBJ2-1 and V is TRBV5-1; absent DNA, TCRdb's TRBD1 call cannot be checked. CDR1 is SGHRS and CDR2 is YFSETQ in the germline V gene. The CDR3 has 15 residues.

The gene calls are TRBV20-1 and TRBJ1-2; TCRdb gives TRBD1 as the D gene, but with no DNA this cannot be confirmed. The germline V gene encodes CDR1 DFQATT and CDR2 SNEGSKA (reference sequence). This CDR3 comprises 17 residues. CDR3 in amino acids: CSARPTERGLWGGGYTF.

The J gene is TRBJ1-2, the V gene TRBV19. From germline, CDR1 is LNHDA and CDR2 SQIVND (reference sequence). The CDR3 is 12 amino acids. CDR3 amino acids: CASSDRDYGYTF.

The V call is TRBV28, the J call TRBJ2-1. Germline CDR1 is MDHEN and CDR2 is SYDVKM. The CDR3 spans 12 residues. The CDR3 here is CASSALTDEQFF.

This rearrangement joins TRBV15 to TRBJ2-1. Germline V gene lookup returns CDR1 LNHNV and CDR2 YYDKDF (reference sequence). There are 16 residues in the CDR3. CDR3 amino acids: CATLRPDRFGLGEQFF.

V gene TRBV11-2 combines with J gene TRBJ2-4. The CDR3 extends over 14 amino acids. Germline V gives CDR1 SGHAT, CDR2 FQNNGV. The CDR3 loop reads CASSPKLGKNIQYF.

V and J are TRBV3-1 and TRBJ1-1; TCRdb selects TRBD1, and the lack of DNA leaves this call unchecked. Germline V gives CDR1 LGHDT, CDR2 YNNKEL (reference sequence). The CDR3 loop spans 16 amino acids. The CDR3 loop is CASSPYPQEMNTEAFF.

This chain links TRBV28 with TRBJ2-1; TCRdb names TRBD1, which stays unverified in the absence of DNA. This CDR3 is built from 12 residues. Germline V gene sequence: CDR1 MDHEN, CDR2 SYDVKM. Here the CDR3 reads CASRELDDEQFF.

The rearrangement uses TRBV7-9 and TRBJ2-5; TCRdb indicates TRBD1, and absent DNA this call remains unverified. Germline CDR1 is SEHNR and CDR2 is FQNEAQ (reference sequence). This CDR3 has 14 amino acids. CDR3 sequence reads: CASEQGWTQETQYF.

The rearrangement joins TRBV4-1 to TRBJ1-1. There are 17 residues in the CDR3. Germline V gene data show CDR1 as MGHRA and CDR2 as YSYEKL. CDR3 loop: CASSRAGSAYMNTEAFF.

CDR3 loop: CASSLSSRVLGYTF. The chain is built from TRBV28 and TRBJ1-2; TCRdb picks TRBD1, but there is no DNA to check that call. The V gene's germline CDR1 is MDHEN and CDR2 SYDVKM. The CDR3 has 14 residues.

This rearrangement joins TRBV29-1 to TRBJ2-1; there is no DNA to check the TCRdb D call of TRBD2. CDR3 length: 16 amino acids. The germline V gene encodes CDR1 SQVTM and CDR2 ANQGSEA. CDR3 protein: CSGTGTTESSYNEQFF.

The V gene is TRBV7-2, the J gene TRBJ2-1; TCRdb designates TRBD2, a call that cannot be tested without DNA. Looked up from germline, CDR1 is SGHTA and CDR2 is FQGNSA. The CDR3 sequence is 16 residues long. CDR3 amino acids: CASSTVLAGGHNEQFF.

The V gene is TRBV4-1, the J gene TRBJ2-1; no DNA is available, so the TRBD1 call from TCRdb remains unchecked. CDR1 is MGHRA and CDR2 is YSYEKL in the germline V gene. The CDR3 has 14 amino acids. CDR3 region: CASSQRDRGYEQFF.

The chain links TRBV20-1 to TRBJ2-7. CDR1 and CDR2 (germline): DFQATT, SNEGSKA (reference sequence). CDR3 length: 11 residues. CDR3 amino acids: CSAQGGYEQYF.

The chain is built from TRBV12-3 or TRBV12-4 and TRBJ2-6; TCRdb's D gene call, TRBD1, goes unchecked for lack of DNA. This CDR3 spans 15 amino acids. CDR3: CASGDRVAGANVLTF.

This chain connects TRBV24-1 to TRBJ1-1; TCRdb returns TRBD1, unconfirmable since there is no DNA. Germline V gives CDR1 KGHDR, CDR2 SFDVKD. This CDR3 is 13 amino acids long. CDR3 sequence reads: CATSEGGSTEAFF.

This chain joins TRBV29-1 and TRBJ1-4; as DNA is missing, the TRBD1 call by TCRdb cannot be tested. The CDR3 extends over 17 amino acids. Germline lookup yields CDR1 SQVTM and CDR2 ANQGSEA. This chain's CDR3 is CSVEDQGQGAWKEKLFF.

V is TRBV4-3 and J is TRBJ2-7. The CDR3 covers 14 residues. The V gene's germline CDR1 is LGHNA and CDR2 YSLEER. CDR3 residues: CASSQVGRKYEQYF.

The chain combines TRBV20-1 with TRBJ2-1; TCRdb calls TRBD2, which cannot be checked without DNA. This CDR3 is built from 14 residues. The germline gives CDR1 DFQATT, CDR2 SNEGSKA (reference sequence). The CDR3 sequence: CSATGLAGSDEQFF.

The chain joins TRBV21-1 to TRBJ2-3; TCRdb names TRBD1, which stays unverified in the absence of DNA. TRBV21-1 is flagged as a pseudogene. The CDR3 runs 18 residues. The CDR3 loop is CASSKNRQGLGSTDTQYF.

The chain links TRBV23-1 to TRBJ2-3; TCRdb reports TRBD2, a call that lacks DNA to check it against. TRBV23-1 belongs to the ORF category, with a function that is uncertain. The CDR3 runs 18 residues. The CDR3 loop is CASSQPRAVADRTDTQYF.

This chain links TRBV28 with TRBJ2-2; with no DNA, the TCRdb D assignment of TRBD2 cannot be verified. The CDR3 has 16 residues. Germline values: CDR1 MDHEN, CDR2 SYDVKM. This chain's CDR3 is CASSPATRDETGELFF.

The CDR3 sequence is CASSPIDSSYNEQFF. The V call is TRBV28, the J call TRBJ2-1. Germline lookup yields CDR1 MDHEN and CDR2 SYDVKM. This CDR3 has 15 residues.